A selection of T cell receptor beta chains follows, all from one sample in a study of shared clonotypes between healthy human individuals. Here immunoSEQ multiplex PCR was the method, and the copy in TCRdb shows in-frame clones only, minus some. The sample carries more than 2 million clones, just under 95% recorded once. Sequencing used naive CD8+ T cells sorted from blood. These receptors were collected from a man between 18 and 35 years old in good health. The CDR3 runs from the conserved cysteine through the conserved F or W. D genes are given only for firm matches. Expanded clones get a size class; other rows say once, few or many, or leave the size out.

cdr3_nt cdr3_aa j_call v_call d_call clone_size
TGTGCCAGCAGGGACCCGGGACAGGGGATATACGAGCAGTACTTC CASRDPGQGIYEQYF TRBJ2-7 TRBV2 TRBD1 NA
TGCGCCAGCAGCCCGGGAATAGGGACCAACAATGAGCAGTTCTTC CASSPGIGTNNEQFF TRBJ2-1 TRBV5-1 NA NA
TGTGCCAGCAGTGTCGGGTTCGGTCACGAGCAGTACTTC CASSVGFGHEQYF TRBJ2-7 TRBV25-1 NA NA
TGCGCCAGCAGCTTGGCCGGGGGTGGGTCACCCCTCCACTTT CASSLAGGGSPLHF TRBJ1-6 TRBV5-1 NA once
TGTGCCAGCAGCTCGGGACTAGCCTCAGAGACCCAGTACTTC CASSSGLASETQYF TRBJ2-5 TRBV7-3 TRBD2 NA
TGTGCCTGGAGTGCGCTCCACCAGGACAGGATCAATGAAAAACTGTTTTTT CAWSALHQDRINEKLFF TRBJ1-4 TRBV30 TRBD1 NA
TGTGCCAGCAGCCTTGGACTAGCGGGTCCTGAGACCCAGTACTTC CASSLGLAGPETQYF TRBJ2-5 TRBV13 TRBD2 once
TGTGCCAGCAGCCCTTATGGGTATAGGGGACCGAACACTGAAGCTTTCTTT CASSPYGYRGPNTEAFF TRBJ1-1 TRBV28 NA NA
TGTGCCAGCAGTGATAATACAGGGGGAAGAGGCACAGATACGCAGTATTTT CASSDNTGGRGTDTQYF TRBJ2-3 TRBV25-1 TRBD1 NA
TGTGCCAGCAGCCAAGCCGGGTATCGGACTGGGATCTTCGATGAGCAGTTCTTC CASSQAGYRTGIFDEQFF TRBJ2-1 TRBV14 NA NA
TGCGCCAGCAGCCAGGGACTAGCGGAAGAGACCCAGTACTTC CASSQGLAEETQYF TRBJ2-5 TRBV4-3 TRBD2 NA
TGTGCCAGCAGTTCGCGACAGGGGGGTGGGAAAAAACTGTTTTTT CASSSRQGGGKKLFF TRBJ1-4 TRBV27 TRBD1 few
TGTGCCAGCAGCTCGGTACGAACAGATACGCAGTATTTT CASSSVRTDTQYF TRBJ2-3 TRBV13 NA NA
TGTGCCAGCAGCGCGACTAGCGGGAGTAATGAGCAGTTCTTC CASSATSGSNEQFF TRBJ2-1 TRBV7-9 TRBD2 NA
TGTGCCAGCAGTGAAGAGGGGGGAAGCAATCAGCCCCAGCATTTT CASSEEGGSNQPQHF TRBJ1-5 TRBV6-1 NA NA
TGTGCCAGCAGCGAAGAAGGGACAGCTGGAAACACCATATATTTT CASSEEGTAGNTIYF TRBJ1-3 TRBV9 TRBD1 NA
TGTGCCAGCAGTTTTTTGGGGGCTAGCGGAGACTACGAGCAGTACTTC CASSFLGASGDYEQYF TRBJ2-7 TRBV27 NA NA
TGTGCCAGCAGCTCGGGACTAGCGGCACTAGCGTACGAGCAGTACTTC CASSSGLAALAYEQYF TRBJ2-7 TRBV7-9 TRBD2 NA
TGCGCCAGCAGCCAAGACCCCAGCGGGAGCTCCTACAATGAGCAGTTCTTC CASSQDPSGSSYNEQFF TRBJ2-1 TRBV4-3 TRBD2 NA
TGTGCCAGCAGTTCGGGGGTCGCCTACGAGCAGTACTTC CASSSGVAYEQYF TRBJ2-7 TRBV27 NA NA
TGTGCCAGCAGCGTAGGGGGTCCAGATTATGGCTACACCTTC CASSVGGPDYGYTF TRBJ1-2 TRBV9 NA NA
TGCGCCAGCGCCGGGAGGGCCCTGACCGGGGAGCTGTTTTTT CASAGRALTGELFF TRBJ2-2 TRBV4-1 TRBD2 NA
TGTGCCATCAGTGAGTCGAGCCGCCCGAGCGGGAGTATCGCCGGGGAGCTGTTTTTT CAISESSRPSGSIAGELFF TRBJ2-2 TRBV10-3 TRBD2 NA
TGTGCCACCAGCACAGGGGAGGGACTAGCGGCAACCGGGGAGCTGTTTTTT CATSTGEGLAATGELFF TRBJ2-2 TRBV15 TRBD2 once
TGTGCCAGCAGGTGGGCCCAGACGGAAAAACTGTTTTTT CASRWAQTEKLFF TRBJ1-4 TRBV6-5 NA NA
TGTGCCAGCAGTTACTCCTATAATGAGCAGTTCTTC CASSYSYNEQFF TRBJ2-1 TRBV6-6 NA NA
TGCGCCAGCAGCCAAGGACTGGGACTAGAGTCCTACGAGCAGTACTTC CASSQGLGLESYEQYF TRBJ2-7 TRBV4-3 TRBD2 NA
TGTGCCAGCAGCTCCTCCTCGGAAGAGGGGGGAACCCAAGAGACCCAGTACTTC CASSSSSEEGGTQETQYF TRBJ2-5 TRBV11-2 NA NA
TGTGCCAGTAGTATAGAGCGGGACTACAATGAGCAGTTCTTC CASSIERDYNEQFF TRBJ2-1 TRBV19 NA NA
TGTGCCAGCAGTGTAGGGATTAACTATGGCTACACCTTC CASSVGINYGYTF TRBJ1-2 TRBV25-1 NA NA
TGTGCCAGCAGCAAAGTACGGGCCAGAAGGGACAGGGAGTTCCACGAGCAGTACTTC CASSKVRARRDREFHEQYF TRBJ2-7 TRBV21-1 NA once
TGTGCCACACAGGAGGAAGGTGAAAAACTGTTTTTT CATQEEGEKLFF TRBJ1-4 TRBV7-9 NA NA
TGTGCCAGCCTAGGACATTACAAAAGCAATCAGCCCCAGCATTTT CASLGHYKSNQPQHF TRBJ1-5 TRBV19 NA NA
TGTGCCAGCAACCCTAGCGGGGAACCTTACGAGCAGTACTTC CASNPSGEPYEQYF TRBJ2-7 TRBV9 TRBD2 NA
TGCGCCAGCAGCTTGCAGGAAAACAGGGGAGAGACCCAGTACTTC CASSLQENRGETQYF TRBJ2-5 TRBV5-1 TRBD1 NA
TGTGCCAGCAGCTTGGCCGGGACTATAAACACCGGGGAGCTGTTTTTT CASSLAGTINTGELFF TRBJ2-2 TRBV5-8 TRBD2 NA
TGTGCCAGCAGAGTGGCAGGGGGGGATGAAAAACTGTTTTTT CASRVAGGDEKLFF TRBJ1-4 TRBV28 TRBD1 NA
TGTGCCAGCAGCTCCACGGACAGGGAAGAGACCCAGTACTTC CASSSTDREETQYF TRBJ2-5 TRBV7-9 TRBD1 NA
TGTGCCAGCAGTTACGGGGAGCTGTACGAGCAGTACTTC CASSYGELYEQYF TRBJ2-7 TRBV6-5 NA NA
TGTGCCAGCAGCTTAGATTTGTCAGTGCCTAACTATGGCTACACCTTC CASSLDLSVPNYGYTF TRBJ1-2 TRBV11-2 NA NA
TGCGCCAGCAGCTTACTAGACTCCTACGAGCAGTACTTC CASSLLDSYEQYF TRBJ2-7 TRBV5-1 NA once
TGTGCCAGCAGCGTTGGCGGGTCCCAAAACATTCAGTACTTC CASSVGGSQNIQYF TRBJ2-4 TRBV9 NA NA